Detailed here is one T cell receptor beta chain. The antigen it recognizes is unknown. The input lacks base qualities; no much larger clone sits a single base away. Measured from the cysteine to the phenylalanine, the CDR3 is 15 residues long. CDR3 DNA only is kept here, 45 bases in frame from base 1. Via the germline V gene, CDR1 is MDHEN and CDR2 SYDVKM. The junction carries 15 bases between V and J, which are trimmed by 5 bases and 7 bases respectively. The data are from a study of Ad26.COV2.S vaccination and SARS-CoV-2 variants (dated by TCRdb to 2020 to 2023). Background on the whole study: Vaccine-arm donors were drawn from COV1001, a multicentre, randomized, double-blind, placebo-controlled phase I-IIa trial of Ad26.COV2.S in healthy adults. Dosing of Ad26.COV2.S was intramuscular, at either 5x10^10 or 1x10^11 viral particles, delivered as one shot or as two shots spaced 56 days apart. The specificity and breadth of SARS-CoV-2-reactive T cell receptors after Ad26.COV2.S vaccination were assessed by TCRbeta repertoire sequencing. A total of 32 samples were included in the TCR-sequenced set, comprising roughly 19 Ad26.COV2.S vaccine recipients, 5 placebo recipients and 8 SARS-CoV-2 convalescent individuals. Trial participants were randomized into five groups of five: low-dose or high-dose Ad26.COV2.S given once or twice, or placebo on both occasions. Throughout the experiments and outcome assessment, investigators stayed blinded to trial group allocation.

TCRbeta CDR3 regions were sequenced with the immunoSEQ Assay. After extraction, genomic DNA underwent amplification by bias-controlled multiplex PCR, followed by high-throughput sequencing. In the source study's methods: Collapsing and filtering of sequences were performed to quantify the absolute abundance of each unique TCRbeta CDR3 region. T cell fraction was estimated by normalizing TCRbeta template counts to usable DNA, which was measured by amplifying reference genes present in all nucleated cells. Repertoire TCRs were annotated as SARS-CoV-2-specific when V gene, CDR3 amino acid sequence and J gene were exactly matched to a known reactive TCR set. The reference SARS-CoV-2 TCR set was derived from MIRA and filtered for enrichment in COVID-19-positive ImmuneCODE repertoires, a step that removed public or cross-reactive TCRs. Using the MIRA antigens, annotated TCRs were further analysed by specific ORF or by position within an ORF. Breadth was defined as annotated unique rearrangements over total unique productive rearrangements; depth was the summed frequency of those rearrangements. Two-sided Wilcoxon rank-sum tests were applied when comparing TCR breadth between groups. The table comes from immuneACCESS by way of TCRdb, which keeps in-frame sequences with V and J called. Part of the clones is missing from these tables; in studies checked, under half for an unresolved V gene and the rest for unknown reasons. The D gene and trimming were derived from the DNA, and the V and J assignments and clone size from that table. Counted in this sample were a few hundred thousand clones; 92% of them appeared once. The top ten constitute under 2% of the sample.

The treatment or condition label for this specimen denotes: about 20 received Ad26.COV2.S at low or high dose, single or two shots; several received placebo; per-sample allocation not given. For vaccine and placebo recipients, repertoires were sequenced using samples collected on day 63 after the first injection. Cohort 1b enrolled 25 adults aged 18-55 years at a single site in Boston, USA, between 29 July and 7 August 2020. Ad26.COV2.S was a replication-incompetent adenovirus type 26 vector expressing a prefusion-stabilized SARS-CoV-2 spike protein from the original Wuhan strain. The full study reports these points: After vaccination, spike-specific CD8+ and CD4+ T cell responses were reported to show substantial breadth. Compared with placebo recipients, Ad26.COV2.S recipients showed higher spike-specific TCR breadth (P = 0.0014). The authors noted that the TCR breadth and depth analyses may have underestimated total T cell responses. The study was not powered for comparison of responses between vaccine doses or regimens. Non-spike TCR breadth was comparable between vaccine and placebo recipients, consistent with the vaccine containing only spike.

The TCR originated in a person between 18 and 65 years old who received the Ad26.COV2.S COVID-19 vaccine or a placebo. The V and J segments used are TRBV28 and TRBJ1-6; TRBD1 is perhaps the D gene, given 6 matching bases. The specimen comprised peripheral blood, sampled in a trial of Ad26.COV2.S vaccine versus placebo. The nucleotide sequence is TGTGCCAGCAGTCCAATAGGACAGTTAAATTCACCCCTCCACTTT. Its protein reads: CASSPIGQLNSPLHF.